Listed below are T cell receptor beta chains from one sample, sequenced in a study of metastatic and nonmetastatic thyroid tumors. TCRdb reanalyzed the PCR reads via MiXCR. The sample lists more than 13,000 clones; 25% to 35% were seen once. Specimen: tumor tissue. The receptors come from a male donor with papillary thyroid cancer or a benign thyroid nodule (not recorded which). Some clones in this sample may be carry-over from other donors' samples. Each CDR3 is given without its conserved first and last residue.

11	TRBV6-4	TRBJ2-1	ASSAGTNNEQF
11	TRBV19	TRBJ1-5	ASSRIGDQPQH
12	TRBV7-9	TRBJ1-6	ASSLGQGVSPLH
13	TRBV20-1	TRBJ2-7	SASDWDRGRDEQY
11	TRBV9	TRBJ2-7	ASSVDSTYEQY
13	TRBV5-6	TRBJ2-3	VSSLFAGHTDTQY
15	TRBV14	TRBJ2-2	ASSQERAGGPAGELF
14	TRBV6-1	TRBJ1-6	ASSESPGRADSPLH
11	TRBV6-1	TRBJ2-4	ASSEGAKNIQY
11	TRBV3-1	TRBJ1-6	ASSHPGDSPLH
13	TRBV15	TRBJ2-1	ATSRDRGPSHEQF
11	TRBV6-1	TRBJ1-3	ASSELTLDTIY
9	TRBV20-1	TRBJ1-2	SARTGNGYT
15	TRBV6-2/TRBV6-3	TRBJ2-3	ASRYGRTSGGTDTQY
13	TRBV2	TRBJ2-1	ASSEVSARGNEQS
12	TRBV5-6	TRBJ2-4	ASSLVEAKNIQY
11	TRBV11-2	TRBJ1-1	ASSLTRDTEAF
13	TRBV19	TRBJ1-1	ASIGPGARNTEAF
15	TRBV10-3	TRBJ2-2	ASIKLSGGVNTGVLF
13	TRBV14	TRBJ2-1	ASSLGRSSYNEQF
12	TRBV13	TRBJ1-2	ASSLGGARSGYT
10	TRBV2	TRBJ1-2	ASSGQCFGYT
14	TRBV5-1	TRBJ2-1	ASSSGLTSSYNEQF
13	TRBV18	TRBJ1-2	ASSPEGPLLNGYT
11	TRBV12-3/TRBV12-4	TRBJ1-4	ASSSLQYEKLF
12	TRBV11-3	.	ASSLGCIQDTQY
13	TRBV15	TRBJ2-1	ATSRARNSYNEQF
14	TRBV5-1	TRBJ1-1	ASSLEWGARWAEAF
14	TRBV20-1	TRBJ2-7	SARDFLAGDSYEQY
12	TRBV20-1	TRBJ2-4	SAARLAGAGGKY
14	TRBV9	TRBJ1-2	ASSVDPAGTAYGYT
12	TRBV20-1	TRBJ1-4	SARRGVDNEKLF
10	TRBV24-1	TRBJ1-4	ATSQGYEKLF
11	TRBV3-1	TRBJ2-7	ASSHDREAEQY
11	TRBV2	TRBJ1-1	ASSARGLTEAF
11	TRBV11-2	TRBJ1-6	ASSPENYSPLH
14	TRBV11-2	TRBJ2-1	ASKGRGTGSYNEQF
13	TRBV4-2	TRBJ1-1	ASSQTDRGADEAF
11	TRBV6-1	TRBJ1-1	VSSEAQNTEAL
15	TRBV20-1	TRBJ2-3	SARDPARVPGTDTQY
12	TRBV5-1	TRBJ1-3	ASSLQGEGNTIY
7	TRBV6-2/TRBV6-3	TRBJ1-1	ASSEGVF
14	TRBV7-6	TRBJ2-1	ASSSLDGRTYNEQF
12	TRBV19	TRBJ1-5	ASSQKQSNQPQH
14	TRBV27	TRBJ2-7	ASRPIPRDRGYEQY